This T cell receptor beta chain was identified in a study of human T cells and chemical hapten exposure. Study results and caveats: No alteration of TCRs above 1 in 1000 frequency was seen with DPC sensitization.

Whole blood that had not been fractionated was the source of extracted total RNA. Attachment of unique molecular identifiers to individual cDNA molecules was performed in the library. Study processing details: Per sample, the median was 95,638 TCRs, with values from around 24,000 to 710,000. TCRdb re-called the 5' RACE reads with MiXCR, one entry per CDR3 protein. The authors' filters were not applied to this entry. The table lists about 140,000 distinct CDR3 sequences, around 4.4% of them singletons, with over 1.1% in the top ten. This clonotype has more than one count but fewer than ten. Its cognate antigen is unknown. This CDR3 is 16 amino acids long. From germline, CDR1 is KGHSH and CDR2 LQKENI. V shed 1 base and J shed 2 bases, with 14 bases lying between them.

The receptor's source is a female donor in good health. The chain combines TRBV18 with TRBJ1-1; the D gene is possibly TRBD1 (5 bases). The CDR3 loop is CASSPLGVRRNTEAFF. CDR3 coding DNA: TGTGCCAGCTCACCACTAGGGGTCAGGAGAAACACTGAAGCTTTCTTT.